The rows below give T cell receptor beta chains drawn from one sample of a study of chronic HIV infection and antiretroviral therapy. A single record per CDR3 protein comes from TCRdb applying MiXCR to the 5' RACE reads. Of fewer than 40,000 distinct CDR3 sequences in the sample, 8.2% were seen once. Sequencing used peripheral blood. Receptors were obtained from an adult who had HIV and had not received antiretroviral therapy, or was an uninfected healthy control (not recorded which). The conserved cysteine and the conserved F or W are not part of the CDR3 here. The order of the fields is J gene, V gene, CDR3 protein.

J gene: TRBJ1-5; V gene: TRBV10-3; CDR3 protein: AIASQDQPQH
J gene: TRBJ2-2; V gene: TRBV9; CDR3 protein: ASSTTENTGELF
J gene: TRBJ2-1; V gene: TRBV27; CDR3 protein: ASGASKQF
J gene: TRBJ2-2; V gene: TRBV28; CDR3 protein: ASSFSPYGQGNTGELF
J gene: TRBJ2-1; V gene: TRBV4-2; CDR3 protein: ASSPGLAEYNEQF
J gene: TRBJ2-1; V gene: TRBV5-6; CDR3 protein: ASSPGDNEQF
J gene: TRBJ2-7; V gene: TRBV6-1; CDR3 protein: ASREQASGPSYEQY
J gene: TRBJ2-2; V gene: TRBV29-1; CDR3 protein: SAIEAAGELF
J gene: TRBJ2-1; V gene: TRBV29-1; CDR3 protein: SVDRGSYNEQF
J gene: TRBJ2-1; V gene: TRBV27; CDR3 protein: ASSAGGPYNEQF
J gene: TRBJ2-1; V gene: TRBV28; CDR3 protein: ASRVNPGQGSNEQF
J gene: TRBJ2-5; V gene: TRBV29-1; CDR3 protein: SVEGGPSGTQY
J gene: TRBJ2-3; V gene: TRBV7-2; CDR3 protein: ASRSGLSTDTQY
J gene: TRBJ2-3; V gene: TRBV18; CDR3 protein: ASSGQGWADTQY
J gene: TRBJ2-2; V gene: TRBV2; CDR3 protein: ASLMNTGELF
J gene: TRBJ2-3; V gene: TRBV5-4; CDR3 protein: ASSSAGTDTQY
J gene: TRBJ2-1; V gene: TRBV2; CDR3 protein: ASRGSYNEQF
J gene: TRBJ2-3; V gene: TRBV29-1; CDR3 protein: SVALVPPSTDTQY
J gene: TRBJ1-1; V gene: TRBV20-1; CDR3 protein: SARVAPGGEAF
J gene: TRBJ2-7; V gene: TRBV5-1; CDR3 protein: ASSLLAGTGPYEQY
J gene: TRBJ2-7; V gene: TRBV7-2; CDR3 protein: ASSLLLRVRDEQY
J gene: TRBJ1-1; V gene: TRBV29-1; CDR3 protein: SPFQVDEKGGEAF
J gene: TRBJ2-4; V gene: TRBV29-1; CDR3 protein: SIFTLAKNIQY
J gene: TRBJ2-4; V gene: TRBV6-5; CDR3 protein: ASSYASTAKNIQY
J gene: TRBJ2-3; V gene: TRBV7-9; CDR3 protein: ASSLELTDTQY
J gene: TRBJ2-1; V gene: TRBV6-6; CDR3 protein: ASSKDLVGTYNEQF
J gene: TRBJ2-7; V gene: TRBV4-1; CDR3 protein: ASSYSSGTYEQY
J gene: TRBJ1-1; V gene: TRBV29-1; CDR3 protein: STVYTEAF
J gene: TRBJ1-5; V gene: TRBV28; CDR3 protein: AIGSRGYSIHSNQPQH
J gene: TRBJ2-4; V gene: TRBV7-2; CDR3 protein: ASSFLGARNIQY
J gene: TRBJ2-3; V gene: TRBV28; CDR3 protein: ASTRNRGKKDTQY
J gene: TRBJ2-5; V gene: TRBV7-9; CDR3 protein: ASSLAQEKETQY
J gene: TRBJ1-5; V gene: TRBV6-1; CDR3 protein: ATGTPDSNQPQH
J gene: TRBJ2-1; V gene: TRBV29-1; CDR3 protein: SVEGQAKGNDEQF
J gene: TRBJ2-4; V gene: TRBV2; CDR3 protein: ASSDMKLQGDEDIQY
J gene: TRBJ2-7; V gene: TRBV7-2; CDR3 protein: ASSYPRDRASYEQY
J gene: TRBJ2-7; V gene: TRBV29-1; CDR3 protein: SVEDGGQGLYEQY
J gene: TRBJ2-1; V gene: TRBV6-5; CDR3 protein: ASSYLAGDKDNEQF
J gene: TRBJ2-1; V gene: TRBV27; CDR3 protein: ASSLYGEQF
J gene: TRBJ1-2; V gene: TRBV4-1; CDR3 protein: ASSQGIGLGYT
J gene: TRBJ2-7; V gene: TRBV11-2; CDR3 protein: ASSSGLARPREQY
J gene: TRBJ2-7; V gene: TRBV5-1; CDR3 protein: ASSTDRSEQY
J gene: TRBJ1-1; V gene: TRBV6-6; CDR3 protein: ASSYSLNTEAF
J gene: TRBJ1-2; V gene: TRBV5-1; CDR3 protein: ASRPGLGINGYT
J gene: TRBJ2-1; V gene: TRBV28; CDR3 protein: ASSLSTPTGFMDEQF
J gene: TRBJ2-2; V gene: TRBV10-1; CDR3 protein: ASSDSGGELF
J gene: TRBJ2-7; V gene: TRBV6-5; CDR3 protein: ASSYSIVLGGVGEQY
J gene: TRBJ1-3; V gene: TRBV15; CDR3 protein: ATSAGGSGNTIY
J gene: TRBJ1-1; V gene: TRBV11-2; CDR3 protein: ASSYDTLEAF
J gene: TRBJ2-1; V gene: TRBV10-3; CDR3 protein: AISESQGYEQF
J gene: TRBJ2-3; V gene: TRBV20-1; CDR3 protein: SAPRDSRTDTQY
J gene: TRBJ2-1; V gene: TRBV20-1; CDR3 protein: SARLAGGPLYEQF